Each of the 29 T cell receptor beta chains below was sequenced from the same sample in a study of cytomegalovirus exposure and HLA in healthy donors. Vbeta (60) and Jbeta (13) primers were used in the PCR. Clones were sequenced by immunoSEQ multiplex PCR, and TCRdb holds only the in-frame ones, with some missing. This sample has roughly 150,000 clones, with 75% to 80% found just once. The sample taken for sequencing was PBMCs. The receptor source for this set is a male donor in good health and CMV-seronegative.

This clone appeared a few times. This sequence joins TRBV6-1 and TRBJ2-5; D is perhaps TRBD1 (6 bases). From germline, CDR1 is MNHNS and CDR2 SASEGT. Trimming removed 4 bases at V and 5 bases at J, with 8 bases between. The CDR3 runs 12 residues. This CDR3 is CASSGGQETQYF. Here the CDR3 DNA reads TGTGCCAGCAGTGGGGGGCAGGAGACCCAGTACTTC.

This clone is a singleton in its sample. The chain recombines TRBV7-2 with TRBJ2-3; TRBD2 aligns across 10 bases. The CDR3 consists of 16 residues. V lost 3 bases, J lost 0 bases, and 3 bases stayed unmatched. Germline V lookup: CDR1 SGHTA, CDR2 FQGNSA. The CDR3 loop is CASSLLAGASTDTQYF. The CDR3 coding sequence is TGTGCCAGCAGCTTGCTAGCGGGGGCTAGCACAGATACGCAGTATTTT.

This rearrangement joins TRBV7-9 to TRBJ2-4; D may be TRBD2 (6 bases). Deletions cut 7 bases from V and 1 base from J, with 17 bases between. The CDR3 length is 16 residues. The germline V gene has CDR1 SEHNR and CDR2 FQNEAQ (reference sequence). CDR3 sequence: CASTPREPGAKNIQYF. The CDR3 DNA follows: TGTGCCAGCACCCCCCGGGAGCCTGGCGCCAAAAACATTCAGTACTTC.

J is TRBJ2-7 and V is TRBV7-2, with TRBD2 matching 11 bases. With V trimmed by 1 base and J by 3 bases, 2 bases remained unmatched. There are 15 residues in the CDR3. The germline V gene encodes CDR1 SGHTA and CDR2 FQGNSA. CDR3 nucleotides: TGTGCCAGCAGCTTAGTGACTAGCGGGGTCTACGAGCAGTACTTC. As protein: CASSLVTSGVYEQYF.

The gene calls are TRBV6-5 and TRBJ1-1; D remains unclear. The CDR3 has 14 amino acids. In germline, CDR1 is MNHEY, CDR2 SVGAGI. Trimming cost V 0 bases and J 2 bases, with 7 bases left between them. The CDR3 DNA follows: TGTGCCAGCAGTTACTCGAGGGCTAACACTGAAGCTTTCTTT. Translated, it gives CASSYSRANTEAFF.

This sequence joins TRBV5-1 and TRBJ2-7; 7 bases align to TRBD2. The CDR3 covers 15 residues. Unmatched junction bases numbered 9, after V lost 4 bases and J lost 2 bases. The germline gives CDR1 SGHRS, CDR2 YFSETQ. CDR3 bases: TGCGCCAGCAGCCAGAACCTAGCGGATACCTACGAGCAGTACTTC. It is translated as CASSQNLADTYEQYF. Full variable domain (rest looked up from reference TRBV5-1 and TRBJ2-7): KAGVTQTPRYLIKTRGQQVTLSCSPISGHRSVSWYQQTPGQGLQFLFEYFSETQRNKGNFPGRFSGRQFSNSRSEMNVSTLELGDSALYLCASSQNLADTYEQYFGPGTRLTVT.

CDR3 region: CASSQGSGGNEQFF. Written as DNA, the CDR3 is TGTGCCAGCAGCCAAGGTAGCGGGGGCAATGAGCAGTTCTTC. The J gene is TRBJ2-1, the V gene TRBV16; 9 bases map to TRBD2. The CDR3 extends over 14 amino acids. Trimming cost V 2 bases and J 6 bases; bases outside gene matches: 2. Germline V CDR1 and CDR2: KGHSY, FQNENV.

The J gene is TRBJ1-5, the V gene TRBV2, with D unresolved. Germline V gives CDR1 SNHLY, CDR2 FYNNEI. The CDR3 is made up of 15 amino acids. Trimming took off 6 bases at V and 0 bases at J, with 12 bases between the two ends. In DNA form, the CDR3 reads TGTGCCAGCAGCACGGGGTTCTATAGCAATCAGCCCCAGCATTTT. Protein: CASSTGFYSNQPQHF.

The genes are TRBV5-8 and TRBJ2-7, with TRBD2 matching over 10 bases. J was trimmed by 6 bases and V by 0 bases; bases with no gene match: 3. Per the germline V gene, CDR1 is SGHTS and CDR2 is YDEGEE. The CDR3 covers 14 residues. CDR3 region: CASSLGLAGAEQYF. The CDR3 DNA sequence: TGTGCCAGCAGCTTGGGGCTAGCGGGAGCCGAGCAGTACTTC.

Worth noting for this clone: The sample contains more than one DNA sequence encoding this CDR3. V gene TRBV5-1 combines with J gene TRBJ1-5; D call uncertain. Trimming removed 0 bases from V and 0 bases from J, with 7 bases in between. The germline V gene encodes CDR1 SGHRS and CDR2 YFSETQ. The CDR3 is made up of 15 amino acids. The CDR3 nucleotides are TGCGCCAGCAGCTTGGACGGGGATAGCAATCAGCCCCAGCATTTT. Its protein is CASSLDGDSNQPQHF.

This rearrangement joins TRBV11-3 to TRBJ2-1, with D possibly TRBD1 on 6 matching bases. The CDR3 is 15 residues long. The V gene's germline CDR1 is SGHNT and CDR2 YENEEA. Trimming stripped 3 bases from V and 7 bases from J, with 16 bases between. The DNA of the CDR3 is TGTGCCAGCAGCTTCTACCAGACAGGTAGGAATGAGCAGTTCTTC. This gives the protein CASSFYQTGRNEQFF.

The count of this clone is one. This chain connects TRBV15 to TRBJ1-5; D might be TRBD1 (5 bases). Germline CDR1 is LNHNV and CDR2 is YYDKDF (reference sequence). Trimming left V 9 bases short and J 2 bases short, with 14 bases between. The CDR3 sequence is 14 residues long. The CDR3 coding sequence is TGTGCCACTAAGGAGGGAGGGGGCAATCAGCCCCAGCATTTT. This gives the protein CATKEGGGNQPQHF.

This clone was picked up one time. This chain joins TRBV19 and TRBJ1-6; unclear D gene. Germline V gives CDR1 LNHDA, CDR2 SQIVND (reference sequence). Trimming removed 3 bases at V and 0 bases at J, with 9 bases between. The CDR3 has 16 residues. The CDR3 DNA is TGTGCCAGTAGTATCCGGGAGAGCTCCTATAATTCACCCCTCCACTTT. Translated, it gives CASSIRESSYNSPLHF.

The J gene is TRBJ1-2, the V gene TRBV6-6; D is unclear. The CDR3 is 14 residues long. V lost 6 bases and J 2 bases, leaving 13 bases between the germline ends. The germline gives CDR1 MNHNY, CDR2 SVGAGI (reference sequence). CDR3: CASRTGSGNYGYTF. The CDR3 nucleotides are TGTGCCAGCAGGACGGGATCCGGAAACTATGGCTACACCTTC.

This clone was seen only once. V is TRBV18 and J is TRBJ2-3; 13 positions agree with TRBD2. Germline CDR1 is KGHSH and CDR2 is LQKENI. V shed 4 bases, J shed 5 bases, and the junction held 6 bases outside the gene matches. There are 16 residues in the CDR3. CDR3 sequence: CASSLLAGGPVDTQYF. The CDR3 nucleotides read TGTGCCAGCTCACTACTAGCGGGAGGGCCTGTAGATACGCAGTATTTT.

Details on this clone: One end of the junction is discordant with germline, which a read error may explain. The rearrangement links TRBV7-9 to TRBJ1-3; the D is unclear. CDR1 is SEHNR and CDR2 is FQNEAQ in the germline V gene (reference sequence). The CDR3 consists of 13 residues. DNA of the CDR3: TGTTCCAGCAGCCCGACATCCCTCAACACCATATATTTT. Translating gives CSSSPTSLNTIYF.

The chain is built from TRBV7-6 and TRBJ2-5; 8 positions agree with TRBD2. J gave up 5 bases and V 5 bases, and 22 bases lay outside the gene matches. The CDR3 is 19 amino acids. Germline V lookup: CDR1 SGHVS, CDR2 FNYEAQ. The CDR3, as DNA: TGTGCCAGCAGCCCCAATACAAACGGGAGGGGGTTGACTGTGGAGACCCAGTACTTC. This encodes CASSPNTNGRGLTVETQYF.

Written as DNA, the CDR3 is TGTGCCAGCAGCTTAGCAGCGGGGGCCTCCTACGAGCAGTACTTC. As protein: CASSLAAGASYEQYF. The chain combines TRBV7-2 with TRBJ2-5, with 8 bases that match TRBD2. The J call may not be correct, given that the DNA end is closer to TRBJ2-7. CDR1 and CDR2 (germline): SGHTA, FQGNSA. CDR3 length: 15 amino acids.

This chain links TRBV19 with TRBJ2-7; 8 nucleotides align to TRBD1. With 3 bases clipped from V and 6 bases from J, the junction kept 10 bases outside the gene matches. Germline CDR1 and CDR2: LNHDA and SQIVND (reference sequence). This CDR3 spans 15 amino acids. CDR3 sequence reads: CASSMDRAPGTEQYF. CDR3 DNA: TGTGCCAGTAGTATGGACAGGGCTCCTGGGACCGAGCAGTACTTC.

This clone showed up just a few times. The chain links TRBV5-5 to TRBJ1-2; D may be TRBD1 (6 bases). Trimming removed 4 bases from V and 2 bases from J, with 15 bases in between. The germline CDR1 and CDR2 sequences are SGHKS and YYEKEE (reference sequence). The CDR3 spans 15 residues. The CDR3 loop reads CASSPRQVGNYGYTF. Here the CDR3 DNA reads TGTGCCAGCAGCCCACGACAGGTTGGAAACTATGGCTACACCTTC.

DNA of the CDR3: TGTGCCACAAGAGGGAGTGTCAGCCTTAATGAGCAGTTCTTC. The encoded protein is CATRGSVSLNEQFF. The chain employs TRBV5-4 and TRBJ2-1; the D gene is possibly TRBD2 (5 bases). In germline, CDR1 is SGHNT, CDR2 YYREEE (reference sequence). V lost 9 bases and J lost 7, with 20 bases in between. This CDR3 is 14 amino acids long.

This clone was picked up one time. The chain combines TRBV6-5 with TRBJ1-2; D gene uncertain. The CDR3 totals 13 residues. CDR1 MNHEY and CDR2 SVGAGI come from the germline V gene. Trimming pared 9 bases from V and 5 bases from J, leaving 16 bases between. The DNA of the CDR3 is TGTGCCAGTGAACGGGCCCCGGGGTATGGCTACACCTTC. Translation gives CASERAPGYGYTF.

This clone was recorded a few times. The chain recombines TRBV6-5 with TRBJ1-1; D is undetermined. Germline V gene sequence: CDR1 MNHEY, CDR2 SVGAGI. The ends were cut back, 4 bases at V and 5 bases at J, with 14 bases in the middle. The CDR3 loop spans 14 amino acids. CDR3 in DNA: TGTGCCAGCAGTTCCTCATTGGAGGGAACTGAAGCTTTCTTT. This translates into CASSSSLEGTEAFF.

This clone appeared a single time. J is TRBJ1-5 and V is TRBV30; TRBD1 agrees at 7 bases. The germline V gene has CDR1 GTSNPN and CDR2 SVGIG (reference sequence). The CDR3 contains 13 residues. The V segment lost 4 bases and the J segment 4 bases; nucleotides outside the gene matches: 4. The CDR3 here is CAWTTTGNQPQHF. The DNA for the CDR3 is TGTGCCTGGACTACGACAGGGAATCAGCCCCAGCATTTT.

J is TRBJ2-7 and V is TRBV5-1; 7 bases fit TRBD1. Germline V gene lookup returns CDR1 SGHRS and CDR2 YFSETQ. This CDR3 spans 15 amino acids. Trimming at V came to 3 bases and at J to 3 bases, leaving 9 bases not matched to a gene. CDR3 in DNA: TGCGCCAGCAGCTCTCGACAGGGTGATAGCTACGAGCAGTACTTC. Translated, it gives CASSSRQGDSYEQYF.

About this clone itself: A read error may account for a junction end that differs from germline. V gene TRBV5-1 combines with J gene TRBJ2-2; tentative D call: TRBD2 (5 bases). The CDR3 spans 14 residues. The germline V gene encodes CDR1 SGHRS and CDR2 YFSETQ. CDR3 DNA sequence: TGCGCCAGCAGCGCTCTAGATTACACCGGGGAGCTGCTTTTT. It yields the protein CASSALDYTGELLF.

The rearrangement uses TRBV7-9 and TRBJ2-1; TRBD2 might be the D (5 bases). Germline CDR1 is SEHNR and CDR2 is FQNEAQ (reference sequence). This CDR3 has 16 amino acids. The ends were cut back, 4 bases at V and 0 bases at J, with 13 bases in the middle. Written as DNA, the CDR3 is TGTGCCAGCAGCTCGGCGGACTTTAGCTCCTACAATGAGCAGTTCTTC. It encodes CASSSADFSSYNEQFF.

J is TRBJ2-7 and V is TRBV5-6, with no clear D. V was cut by 0 bases and J by 3 bases, with 10 bases left in between. Per germline, CDR1 SGHDT and CDR2 YYEEEE. The CDR3 length is 14 residues. CDR3 region: CASSLASGFYEQYF. The DNA for the CDR3 is TGTGCCAGCAGCTTGGCCTCAGGCTTCTACGAGCAGTACTTC.

CDR3 coding DNA: TGCGCCAGCAGCCCAGCCGACAGGCTGATGAACACTGAAGCTTTCTTT. It encodes CASSPADRLMNTEAFF. The chain carries TRBV5-1 and TRBJ1-1, with D possibly matching TRBD1 (6 bases). Germline values: CDR1 SGHRS, CDR2 YFSETQ. V lost 4 bases and J lost 0, with 16 bases in between. The CDR3 length is 16 residues.